This TCR beta chain was sequenced during a study of type 1 regulatory T cells. A note on this clonotype: Its antigen is as yet unknown.

TCRdb recomputed calls from the reads with MiXCR, one row per CDR3 protein. Of about 59,000 distinct CDR3 sequences in the sample, around 62% were seen once. This CDR3 has 12 residues. The V end lost 0 bases, the J end lost 9 bases, and 6 bases lay between the germline ends. This TCR was sampled from a human donor in good health. This chain connects TRBV12-3 or TRBV12-4 to TRBJ2-1; D gene ambiguous. The material sequenced was cultured non-Tr1 T cells, either the whole culture or a sorted T cell fraction (not recorded which). CDR3 region: CASSLAIGEQFF. Here the CDR3 DNA reads TGTGCCAGCAGTTTAGCGATCGGTGAGCAGTTCTTC.